These 8 T cell receptor beta chains came from one sample sequenced in a study of shared clonotypes between healthy human individuals. The assay was immunoSEQ multiplex PCR, and TCRdb's table has in-frame clones only and misses some. The data contain more than 2 million clones, around 95% of them seen just once; the ten biggest clones take up approximately 0.13%. The sequenced sample consisted of naive CD4+ T cells sorted from blood. The subset: CD45RA+ positively selected. The receptors were gathered from a man aged 18 to 29 in good health.

The sample holds one count of this clone. J is TRBJ1-5 and V is TRBV6-1; D is possibly TRBD1 (5 bases). Looked up from germline, CDR1 is MNHNS and CDR2 is SASEGT. The CDR3 loop spans 13 amino acids. V dropped 8 bases and J dropped 4 bases, with 12 bases sitting between them. The CDR3 sequence is CASRDSTNQPQHF. As DNA, the CDR3 is TGTGCCAGCCGAGACAGCACTAATCAGCCCCAGCATTTT.

In nucleotides, the CDR3 is TGTGCCAGCCGCGACAGGGGGGCCCTTCAGCCCCAGCATTTT. Amino acids: CASRDRGALQPQHF. The chain uses TRBV2 and TRBJ1-5; 9 nucleotides match TRBD1. Germline V gene sequence: CDR1 SNHLY, CDR2 FYNNEI. This CDR3 spans 14 amino acids. With 8 bases clipped from V and 6 bases from J, the junction kept 8 bases outside the gene matches.

The chain employs TRBV7-2 and TRBJ2-3; 10 bases align to TRBD2. V was clipped by 6 bases and J by 8 bases; unmatched bases: 11. CDR1 is SGHTA, CDR2 FQGNSA, per germline. The length of the CDR3 is 15 residues. The CDR3 loop reads CASSRGLAVEGTQYF. The CDR3 DNA follows: TGTGCCAGCAGTCGAGGACTAGCGGTGGAGGGTACGCAGTATTTT.

The chain employs TRBV18 and TRBJ2-7; the match to TRBD2 covers 10 bases. Germline V lookup: CDR1 KGHSH, CDR2 LQKENI. The CDR3 covers 16 residues. V trimming: 2 bases; J trimming: 2 bases; junction bases outside the gene matches: 6. CDR3 DNA: TGTGCCAGCTCACCAGGGCTAGCGGGAGCCGCCTACGAGCAGTACTTC. It codes for CASSPGLAGAAYEQYF.

The V call is TRBV5-6, the J call TRBJ2-1; D perhaps matches TRBD2 (6 bases). The CDR3 contains 13 residues. V gave up 4 bases and J gave up 9 bases, with 14 bases separating them. Germline V gives CDR1 SGHDT, CDR2 YYEEEE. The CDR3 nucleotides read TGTGCCAGCAGCGAACCTCCTAGCGTTGAGCAGTTCTTC. Its protein is CASSEPPSVEQFF.

Worth noting for this clone: In the same sample, other DNA sequences code for this CDR3. V usage is TRBV27 and J usage is TRBJ1-2; possibly TRBD1 for D (6 bases). Looked up from germline, CDR1 is MNHEY and CDR2 is SMNVEV (reference sequence). The CDR3 loop spans 13 amino acids. Trimming pared 6 bases from V and 2 bases from J, leaving 10 bases between. The CDR3 DNA follows: TGTGCCAGCAGCCTCACAGGGAACTATGGCTACACCTTC. It codes for CASSLTGNYGYTF.

On this clone itself: The sample holds other DNA sequences that translate to the same CDR3. The V call is TRBV28, the J call TRBJ2-3; the D is unclear. The CDR3 length is 12 residues. Trimming removed 2 bases at V and 6 bases at J, with 6 bases between. The V gene's germline CDR1 is MDHEN and CDR2 SYDVKM. The CDR3 bases are TGTGCCAGCAGTTTAGTGGCGGATACGCAGTATTTT. Protein sequence: CASSLVADTQYF.

V and J are TRBV7-6 and TRBJ1-3, with D hard to call. CDR1 and CDR2 from the germline V gene are SGHVS and FNYEAQ. There are 14 residues in the CDR3. The V and J ends lost 3 bases and 1 base respectively, with 7 bases between them. CDR3 sequence (DNA): TGTGCCAGCAGCTTGTGGGAGTCTGGAAACACCATATATTTT. Amino acids: CASSLWESGNTIYF.